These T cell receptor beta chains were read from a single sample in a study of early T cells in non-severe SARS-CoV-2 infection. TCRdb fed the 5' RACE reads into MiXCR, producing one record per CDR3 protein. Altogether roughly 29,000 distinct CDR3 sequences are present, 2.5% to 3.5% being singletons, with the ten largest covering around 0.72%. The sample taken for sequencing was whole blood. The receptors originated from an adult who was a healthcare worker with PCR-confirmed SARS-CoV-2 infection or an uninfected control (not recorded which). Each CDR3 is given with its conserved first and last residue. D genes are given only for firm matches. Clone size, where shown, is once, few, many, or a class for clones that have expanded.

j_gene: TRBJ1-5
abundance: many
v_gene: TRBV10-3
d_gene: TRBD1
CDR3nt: TGTGCCATCAGTGAACAGGGGTCTGATGGCAATCAGCCCCAGCATTTT
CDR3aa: CAISEQGSDGNQPQHF

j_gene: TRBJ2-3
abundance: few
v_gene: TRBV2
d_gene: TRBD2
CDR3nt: TGTGCCAGCTTAGCGGGGGGCGGTACAGATACGCAGTATTTT
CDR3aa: CASLAGGGTDTQYF

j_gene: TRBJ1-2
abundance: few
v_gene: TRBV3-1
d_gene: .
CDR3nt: TGTGCCAGCAGCCAACAAAGGAATTGGATCTATGGCTACACCTTC
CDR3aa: CASSQQRNWIYGYTF

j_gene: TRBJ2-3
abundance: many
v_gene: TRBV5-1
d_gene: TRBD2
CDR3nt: TGCGCCAGCAGGAATCAAGCGGGGGCTAGCACAGATACGCAGTATTTT
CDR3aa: CASRNQAGASTDTQYF

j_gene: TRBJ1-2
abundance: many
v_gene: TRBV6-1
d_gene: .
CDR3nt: TGTGCCAGCAGTGGACTGAAAGCTAACTATGGCTACACCTTC
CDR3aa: CASSGLKANYGYTF

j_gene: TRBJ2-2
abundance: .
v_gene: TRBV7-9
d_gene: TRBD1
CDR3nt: TGTGCCAGCAGCTACCGGGACAGGGGGCCCACCGGGGAGCTGTTTTTT
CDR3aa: CASSYRDRGPTGELFF

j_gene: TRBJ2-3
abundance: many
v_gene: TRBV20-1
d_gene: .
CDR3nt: TGCAGTGCATACGAGCCGGACGGACGACTCACAGATACGCAGTATTTT
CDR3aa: CSAYEPDGRLTDTQYF

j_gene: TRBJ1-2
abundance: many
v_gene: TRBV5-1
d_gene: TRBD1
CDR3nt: TGCGCCAGCAGACTGGGACAGAGTGGCTACACCTTC
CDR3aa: CASRLGQSGYTF

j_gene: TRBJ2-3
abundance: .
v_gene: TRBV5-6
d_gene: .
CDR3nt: TGTGCCAGCAGCTTGCGGGGGACCTCCGCGGATACGCAGTATTTT
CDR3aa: CASSLRGTSADTQYF

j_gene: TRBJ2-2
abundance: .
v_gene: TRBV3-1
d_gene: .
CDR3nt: TGTGCCAGCAGCCAAGATAATCAAAACACCGGGGAGCTGTTTTTT
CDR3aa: CASSQDNQNTGELFF

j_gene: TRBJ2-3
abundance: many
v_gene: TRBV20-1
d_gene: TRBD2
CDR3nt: TGCAGTGCTAGAGAGGCGGGGGGTAAAGATACGCAGTATTTT
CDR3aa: CSAREAGGKDTQYF

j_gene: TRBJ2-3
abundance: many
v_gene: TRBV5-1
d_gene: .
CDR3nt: TGCGCCAGCAGCTTGGAAGTGGTCGGCACAAGCACAGATACGCAGTATTTT
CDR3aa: CASSLEVVGTSTDTQYF

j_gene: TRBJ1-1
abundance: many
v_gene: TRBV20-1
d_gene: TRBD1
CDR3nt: TGCAGTGCCCGACAGGGAAGGACTGAAGCTTTCTTT
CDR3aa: CSARQGRTEAFF

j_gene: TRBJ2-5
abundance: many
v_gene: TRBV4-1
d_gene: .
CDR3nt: TGCGCCAGCAGCCAGAACCCAAGTCTCGAAGAGACCCAGTACTTC
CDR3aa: CASSQNPSLEETQYF

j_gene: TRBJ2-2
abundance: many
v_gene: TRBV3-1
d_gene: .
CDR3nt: TGTGCCAGCAGCCCCACCCCTCTGATGAACACCGGGGAGCTGTTTTTT
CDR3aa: CASSPTPLMNTGELFF

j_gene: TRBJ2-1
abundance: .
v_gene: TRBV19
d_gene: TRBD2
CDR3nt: TGTGCCAGTAGTGATAGCGGGGGGCACTCCTACAATGAGCAGTTCTTC
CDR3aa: CASSDSGGHSYNEQFF

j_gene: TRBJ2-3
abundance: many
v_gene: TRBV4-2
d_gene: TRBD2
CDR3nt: TGTGCCAGCAGCCAAAGTAGCGGGGGCTTGGCTAGCACAGATACGCAGTATTTT
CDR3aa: CASSQSSGGLASTDTQYF

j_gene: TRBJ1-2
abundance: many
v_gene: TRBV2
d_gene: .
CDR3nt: TGTGCCAGCAGTGATACAGGCAATGGCTACACCTTC
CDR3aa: CASSDTGNGYTF

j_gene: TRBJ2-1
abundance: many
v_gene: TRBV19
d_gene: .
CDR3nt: TGTGCCAGTAGTATAGTTAGACGAGAGAAGTGGGGGTTAAGGGGATACAATGAGCAGTTCTTC
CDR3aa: CASSIVRREKWGLRGYNEQFF

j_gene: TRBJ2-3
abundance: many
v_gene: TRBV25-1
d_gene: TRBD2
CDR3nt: TGTGCCAGCAGTGGGTTAGCGGGGAGCGGCACAGATACGCAGTATTTT
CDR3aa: CASSGLAGSGTDTQYF

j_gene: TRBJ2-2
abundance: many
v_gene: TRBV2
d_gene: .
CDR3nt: TGTGCCAGCACGCCAGGCCTGAACACCGGGGAGCTGTTTTTT
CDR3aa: CASTPGLNTGELFF

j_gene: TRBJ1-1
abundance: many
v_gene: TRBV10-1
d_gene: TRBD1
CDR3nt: TGCGCCAGCAGTGAAGGGACAGGGGCCCCTGAAGCTTTCTTT
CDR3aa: CASSEGTGAPEAFF

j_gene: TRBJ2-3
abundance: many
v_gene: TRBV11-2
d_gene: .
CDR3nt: TGTGCCAGCAGCTTAGATCCGGGAGCAGCAGATACGCAGTATTTT
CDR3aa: CASSLDPGAADTQYF

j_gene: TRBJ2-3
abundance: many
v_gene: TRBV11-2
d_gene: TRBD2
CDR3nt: TGTGCCAGCAGCCGAGGGGATAGCGGGGGGCTGACAGATACGCAGTATTTT
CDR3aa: CASSRGDSGGLTDTQYF

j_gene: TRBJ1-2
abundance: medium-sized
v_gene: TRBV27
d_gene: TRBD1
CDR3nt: TGTGCCAGCAGTTCTGGACAGGGGGCTGGTGGCTACACCTTC
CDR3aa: CASSSGQGAGGYTF

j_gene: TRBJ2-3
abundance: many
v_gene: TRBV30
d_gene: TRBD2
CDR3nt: TGTGCCTGGAGTGGACTAGCGGGGCCGCCAGAGATCACAGATACGCAGTATTTT
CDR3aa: CAWSGLAGPPEITDTQYF

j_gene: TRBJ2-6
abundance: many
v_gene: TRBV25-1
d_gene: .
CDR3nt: TGTGCCAGCATTCCCGCCCCTGGGGCCAACGTCCTGACTTTC
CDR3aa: CASIPAPGANVLTF

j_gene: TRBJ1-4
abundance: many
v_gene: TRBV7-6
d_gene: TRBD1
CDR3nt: TGTGCCAGCAGCCCCCCGGGACAGGGTAGTGAAAAACTGTTTTTT
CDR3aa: CASSPPGQGSEKLFF

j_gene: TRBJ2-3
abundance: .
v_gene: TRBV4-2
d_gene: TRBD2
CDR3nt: TGTGCCAGCAGCCAAGGCCTCGGCGGGGGAAAGGGAGATACGCAGTATTTT
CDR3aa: CASSQGLGGGKGDTQYF

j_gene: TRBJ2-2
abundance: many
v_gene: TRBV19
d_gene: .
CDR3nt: TGTGCCAGTAGTATAAGTCGCACCGGGGAGCTGTTTTTT
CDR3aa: CASSISRTGELFF

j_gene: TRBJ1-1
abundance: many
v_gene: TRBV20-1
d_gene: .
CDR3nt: TGCAGTGCTAGAGATCGTGTCGGTGGGGGTCTTGAAGCTTTCTTT
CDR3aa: CSARDRVGGGLEAFF

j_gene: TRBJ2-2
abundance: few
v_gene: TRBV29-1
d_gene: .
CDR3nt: TGCAGCGTACTTCCTGAATTCACCGGGGAGCTGTTTTTT
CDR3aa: CSVLPEFTGELFF

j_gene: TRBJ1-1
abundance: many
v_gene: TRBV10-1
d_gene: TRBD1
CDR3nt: TGCGCCAGCAGTCCCTTCAGACAGGGGAGCACTGAAGCTTTCTTT
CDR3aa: CASSPFRQGSTEAFF

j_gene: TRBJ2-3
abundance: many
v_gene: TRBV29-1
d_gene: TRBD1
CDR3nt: TGCAGCGTGAAGACAGGGGGCACAGATACGCAGTATTTT
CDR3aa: CSVKTGGTDTQYF

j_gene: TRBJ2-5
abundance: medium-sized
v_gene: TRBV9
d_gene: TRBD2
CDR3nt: TGTGCCAGCAGCGTATTCGGCGGGGGAACTCAAGAGACCCAGTACTTC
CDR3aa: CASSVFGGGTQETQYF

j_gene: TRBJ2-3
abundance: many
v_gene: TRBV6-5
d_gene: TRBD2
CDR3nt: TGTGCCAGCAGTTACTCTAGCGGGCGAAGCACAGATACGCAGTATTTT
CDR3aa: CASSYSSGRSTDTQYF

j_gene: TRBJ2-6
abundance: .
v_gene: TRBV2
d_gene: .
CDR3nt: TGTGCCAGCAGATTTGGGGCCGGCTCTGGGGCCAACGTCCTGACTTTC
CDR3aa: CASRFGAGSGANVLTF

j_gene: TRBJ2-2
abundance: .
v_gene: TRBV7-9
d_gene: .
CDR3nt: TGTGCCAGCAGCTTAAGCCCAGGTCAGGGTAACACCGGGGAGCTTTTTTTT
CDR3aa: CASSLSPGQGNTGELFF

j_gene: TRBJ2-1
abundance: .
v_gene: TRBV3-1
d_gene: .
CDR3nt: TGTGCCAGCAGCCAAAAGGGTGAGCAGTTCTTC
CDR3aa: CASSQKGEQFF

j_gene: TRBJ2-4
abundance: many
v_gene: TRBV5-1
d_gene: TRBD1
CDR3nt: TGCGCCAGCAGCCAGGACAGGGGGCTAGCCAAAAACATTCAGTACTTC
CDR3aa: CASSQDRGLAKNIQYF

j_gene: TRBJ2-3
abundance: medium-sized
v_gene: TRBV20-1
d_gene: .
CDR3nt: TGCAGTGCTACCGTCGGGGGCGCAGATACGCAGTATTTT
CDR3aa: CSATVGGADTQYF

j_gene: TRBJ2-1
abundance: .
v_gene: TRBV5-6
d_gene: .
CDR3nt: TGTGCCAGCAGCTTCGCCAGGGGAGATGAGCAGTTCTTC
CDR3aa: CASSFARGDEQFF

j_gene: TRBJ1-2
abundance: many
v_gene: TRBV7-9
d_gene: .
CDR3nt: TGTGCCAGCAGCCCCCCCGGACGGGGTATGTGGGACTATGGCTACACCTTC
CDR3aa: CASSPPGRGMWDYGYTF

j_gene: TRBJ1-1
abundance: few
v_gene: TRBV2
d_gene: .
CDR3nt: TGTGCCAGCAGTGTACGGATGAACACTGAAGCTTTCTTT
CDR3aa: CASSVRMNTEAFF

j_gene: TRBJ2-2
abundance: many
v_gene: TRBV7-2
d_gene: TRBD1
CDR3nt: TGTGCCAGCAGCTTTCGGACAGGGGGCCATCTGTTTTTT
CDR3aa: CASSFRTGGHLFF